Below are 2 T cell receptor beta chains sequenced from a single sample in a study of T cells in Graves' hyperthyroidism and ophthalmopathy. The source material, RNA transcripts, was used to amplify TCR beta CDR3 regions. Initially, a first-round RT-PCR of the TCR CDR3 employed the HTBI primer set. MiXCR, applied by TCRdb to the multiplex PCR reads, yields one record per CDR3 protein. The sample holds around 430,000 distinct CDR3 sequences; about 15% are singletons and the top ten take roughly 33%. Sequencing input: blood. The receptor source for this set is a young woman with Graves' hyperthyroidism.

The sample holds a few counts of this clonotype. The chain carries TRBV15 and TRBJ1-2; D gene unclear. This CDR3 contains 13 residues. The germline CDR1 and CDR2 sequences are LNHNV and YYDKDF (reference sequence). The V gene lost 0 bases and the J gene lost 7 bases, with 9 bases spanning the gap. The CDR3 spells CATSRDNTGGYTF. The CDR3 DNA follows: TGTGCCACCAGCAGAGATAATACGGGTGGCTACACCTTC.

In its sample, this clonotype was seen many times. This chain connects TRBV27 to TRBJ1-3; no clear D gene. Deletions cut 4 bases from V and 0 bases from J, with 4 bases between. CDR3 size: 13 residues. Germline V gene sequence: CDR1 MNHEY, CDR2 SMNVEV (reference sequence). The CDR3 bases are TGTGCCAGCAGTTACAACTCTGGAAACACCATATATTTT. Translated, it gives CASSYNSGNTIYF.